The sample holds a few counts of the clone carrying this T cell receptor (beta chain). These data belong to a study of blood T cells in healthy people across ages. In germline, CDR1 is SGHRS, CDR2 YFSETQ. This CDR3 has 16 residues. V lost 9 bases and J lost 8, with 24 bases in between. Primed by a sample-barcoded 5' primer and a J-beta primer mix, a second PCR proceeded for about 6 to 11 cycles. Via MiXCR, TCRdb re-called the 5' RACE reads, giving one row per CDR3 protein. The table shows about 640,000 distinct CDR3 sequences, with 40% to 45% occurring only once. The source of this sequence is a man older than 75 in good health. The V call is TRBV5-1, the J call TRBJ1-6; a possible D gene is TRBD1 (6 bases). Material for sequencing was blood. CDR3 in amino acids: CAKSFRRDTNDSPLHF. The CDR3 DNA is TGCGCCAAGTCGTTCCGTCGGGACACCAACGATTCACCCCTCCACTTT.